This record looks at one T cell receptor (beta chain) sequence and its context. The data were obtained in a study of cytomegalovirus exposure and HLA in healthy donors. 60 Vbeta and 13 Jbeta primers were used in PCR. Profiling relied on immunoSEQ multiplex PCR, and the TCRdb table lists in-frame clones only, not all of them. The sample has about 150,000 clones; around 74% are singletons. The sequence came from a man aged 18 to 29 in good health and CMV-seropositive. Sequencing was carried out using PBMCs.

Here the CDR3 DNA reads TGTGCCAGCAGTTACGACAGGGTCCCACCTGAAGCTTTCTTT. Its protein product is CASSYDRVPPEAFF. V gene TRBV2 combines with J gene TRBJ1-1; 7 bases match TRBD1. The CDR3 runs 14 residues. J gave up 6 bases and V 5 bases, and 9 bases lay outside the gene matches. The germline V gene encodes CDR1 SNHLY and CDR2 FYNNEI. The entire variable domain, with the rest obtained from reference TRBV2 and TRBJ1-1, is as follows: EPEVTQTPSHQVTQMGQEVILRCVPISNHLYFYWYRQILGQKVEFLVSFYNNEISEKSEIFDDQFSVERPDGSNFTLKIRSTKLEDSAMYFCASSYDRVPPEAFFGQGTRLTVV.